Presented here are 27 T cell receptor beta chains from one specimen sequenced in a study of beta chain features in type 1 diabetes listed by TCRdb under 2018. No antigens are known for them. The full study reports these points: A moderate but significant shortening of TCRB CDR3 length was observed in type 1 diabetes patients in all four CD4+ subsets.

Library generation was performed with the immunoSEQ multiplex PCR assay. The High Capacity cDNA Reverse Transcription Kit was used to reverse transcribe all of the isolated RNA, meaning that expressed TCRB transcripts were what got sequenced. Drawn from immuneACCESS, this table holds only the in-frame rearrangements with V and J called that TCRdb kept. Clones are partly lost; checked studies trace under half to an unresolved V gene and leave the rest unexplained. In all, the sample holds roughly 240,000 clones, and roughly 24% of those were seen once. Around 0.011% of the sample is in the top ten clones. Sequencing was carried out using naive CD4+ T cells from blood. The sample's cell subset or site label, decoded: true naive CD4+ T cells. The receptors were gathered from a woman in her twenties or thirties with type 1 diabetes.

V is TRBV6-5 and J is TRBJ1-2; weak D call: TRBD1 (5 bases). The CDR3 is 14 amino acids. V shed 5 bases and J shed 2 bases, with 12 bases lying between them. Germline V lookup: CDR1 MNHEY, CDR2 SVGAGI. As DNA, the CDR3 is TGTGCCAGCAGTCCGGCGACAGCGAACTATGGCTACACCTTC. Its translation: CASSPATANYGYTF.

The chain has TRBV23-1 and TRBJ1-2; tentative D call: TRBD1 (6 bases). TRBV23-1 is annotated as an ORF whose role is uncertain. V was cut by 0 bases and J by 3 bases, with 14 bases left in between. The CDR3 has 16 amino acids. The chain's CDR3 is CASSQSLRDTDYGYTF. In nucleotides, the CDR3 is TGCGCCAGCAGTCAATCACTTCGGGACACAGACTATGGCTACACCTTC.

Concerning this clone itself: Different DNA sequences within this sample yield the same CDR3. This rearrangement joins TRBV30 to TRBJ1-2; D is unclear. CDR1 is GTSNPN, CDR2 SVGIG, per germline (reference sequence). CDR3 size: 11 residues. V was trimmed by 0 bases and J by 4 bases, leaving 3 bases between them. The CDR3 loop reads CAWSVSYGYTF. The CDR3 region has the DNA TGTGCCTGGAGTGTCTCCTATGGCTACACCTTC.

The chain has TRBV19 and TRBJ1-1; a weak D match, TRBD1 (6 bases). The germline CDR1 and CDR2 sequences are LNHDA and SQIVND (reference sequence). V was pared by 5 bases and J by 1 base, with 11 bases between. The length of the CDR3 is 14 residues. The CDR3 is CASSPADRNTEAFF. As DNA, the CDR3 is TGTGCCAGTAGTCCCGCGGACAGGAACACTGAAGCTTTCTTT.

The chain carries TRBV29-1 and TRBJ1-1; a weak D match, TRBD1 (5 bases). CDR3 length: 15 amino acids. The germline gives CDR1 SQVTM, CDR2 ANQGSEA. Trimming removed 1 base from V and 0 bases from J, with 12 bases in between. The CDR3 protein is CSVEGAGGMNTEAFF. DNA of the CDR3: TGCAGCGTTGAAGGGGCCGGGGGAATGAACACTGAAGCTTTCTTT. Full variable domain (missing parts from reference TRBV29-1 and TRBJ1-1): SAVISQKPSRDICQRGTSLTIQCQVDSQVTMMFWYRQQPGQSLTLIATANQGSEATYESGFVIDKFPISRPNLTFSTLTVSNMSPEDSSIYLCSVEGAGGMNTEAFFGQGTRLTVV.

The chain has TRBV5-1 and TRBJ2-1; a possible D gene is TRBD1 (5 bases). The CDR3 spans 13 residues. Germline V gene lookup returns CDR1 SGHRS and CDR2 YFSETQ. With 4 bases removed from V and 4 bases from J, the gap between germline ends came to 9 bases. The CDR3 nucleotides read TGCGCCAGCAGCCGGACAACTTACAATGAGCAGTTCTTC. Translated, it gives CASSRTTYNEQFF.

This clone was found a few times. The rearrangement links TRBV5-1 to TRBJ2-7; TRBD2 aligns across 12 bases. Germline-derived CDR1 and CDR2 are SGHRS and YFSETQ. With V trimmed by 0 bases and J by 7 bases, 11 bases remained unmatched. The CDR3 extends over 17 amino acids. CDR3 in amino acids: CASSLEASGRAVGEQYF. DNA for the CDR3: TGCGCCAGCAGCTTGGAGGCTAGCGGGAGGGCCGTCGGGGAGCAGTACTTC.

The chain joins TRBV6-5 to TRBJ2-1; 7 nucleotides match TRBD2. J gave up 12 bases and V 8 bases, and 7 bases lay outside the gene matches. Germline assignment: CDR1 MNHEY and CDR2 SVGAGI. The CDR3 length is 11 residues. DNA for the CDR3: TGTGCCAGCTTAGGGGAGGGCGGGCAGTTCTTC. Translated: CASLGEGGQFF.

This clone has only a few counts. The rearrangement joins TRBV11-1 to TRBJ2-2; 10 bases fit TRBD2. V lost 0 bases, J lost 1 base, and 5 bases stayed unmatched. Looked up from germline, CDR1 is SGHAT and CDR2 is FQDESV (reference sequence). The length of the CDR3 is 18 residues. The CDR3 loop reads CASSLAIGLAENTGELFF. CDR3 bases: TGTGCCAGCAGCTTAGCGATCGGACTAGCGGAGAACACCGGGGAGCTGTTTTTT.

The V gene is TRBV7-9, the J gene TRBJ2-1; 11 bases match TRBD2. This CDR3 comprises 17 residues. J was trimmed by 1 base and V by 4 bases; bases with no gene match: 6. CDR1 is SEHNR, CDR2 FQNEAQ, per germline (reference sequence). The CDR3 spells CASSSTSGSRSYNEQFF. In DNA, the CDR3 is TGTGCCAGCAGCTCAACTAGCGGGAGCAGGTCCTACAATGAGCAGTTCTTC. Full variable domain (outside the CDR3, taken from reference TRBV7-9 and TRBJ2-1): DTGVSQNPRHKITKRGQNVTFRCDPISEHNRLYWYRQTLGQGPEFLTYFQNEAQLEKSRLLSDRFSAERPKGSFSTLEIQRTEQGDSAMYLCASSSTSGSRSYNEQFFGPGTRLTVL.

The V gene is TRBV6-1, the J gene TRBJ2-7, with 9 bases identical to TRBD1. Germline V CDR1 and CDR2: MNHNS, SASEGT. V was clipped by 4 bases and J by 2 bases; unmatched bases: 3. The CDR3 length is 14 residues. DNA of the CDR3: TGTGCCAGCAGTGTAAACAGGGGGCCCTACGAGCAGTACTTC. Encoded protein: CASSVNRGPYEQYF.

This chain links TRBV5-4 with TRBJ1-5, with D possibly TRBD1 on 6 matching bases. This CDR3 comprises 15 residues. Trimming removed 0 bases at V and 1 base at J, with 8 bases between. Germline CDR1 and CDR2: SGHNT and YYREEE (reference sequence). The CDR3: CASSLDRESNQPQHF. CDR3 nucleotide sequence: TGTGCCAGCAGCTTGGACAGGGAGAGCAATCAGCCCCAGCATTTT.

The J gene is TRBJ2-3, the V gene TRBV5-1; TRBD1 agrees at 7 bases. The germline CDR1 and CDR2 sequences are SGHRS and YFSETQ. V shed 4 bases and J 4 bases; nucleotides not matched to a gene: 6. The length of the CDR3 is 14 residues. The CDR3 DNA reads TGCGCCAGCAGCCTTCGACAGGGATCAGATACGCAGTATTTT. Translating it yields CASSLRQGSDTQYF. The full variable domain, completed using reference TRBV5-1 and TRBJ2-3, is KAGVTQTPRYLIKTRGQQVTLSCSPISGHRSVSWYQQTPGQGLQFLFEYFSETQRNKGNFPGRFSGRQFSNSRSEMNVSTLELGDSALYLCASSLRQGSDTQYFGPGTRLTVL.

The chain joins TRBV7-6 to TRBJ2-7, with D tentatively TRBD1 (5 bases). Germline CDR1 and CDR2: SGHVS and FNYEAQ. This CDR3 has 13 residues. Deletions cut 2 bases from V and 8 bases from J, with 13 bases between. CDR3 in DNA: TGTGCCAGCAGCTTACAGGGCGACATCCAGCAGTACTTC. Its translation: CASSLQGDIQQYF.

This clone was picked up a small number of times. The chain couples TRBV29-1 to TRBJ1-2, with D unclear. Germline V lookup: CDR1 SQVTM, CDR2 ANQGSEA. This CDR3 is 14 amino acids long. Trimming stripped 7 bases from V and 8 bases from J, with 23 bases between. The CDR3 loop is CSAVALGSGRGYTF. As DNA, the CDR3 is TGCAGCGCTGTTGCGTTGGGAAGTGGGAGAGGCTACACCTTC.

This clone came up a few times. This rearrangement joins TRBV5-1 to TRBJ2-7, with 7 positions matching TRBD1. Germline V CDR1 and CDR2: SGHRS, YFSETQ. CDR3 length: 17 residues. After removal of 0 bases from V and 4 bases from J, the junction contained 13 bases not matched to a gene. CDR3 sequence reads: CASSLGRRDRPLYEQYF. For the CDR3, the DNA is TGCGCCAGCAGCTTGGGGCGCAGGGACAGACCACTGTACGAGCAGTACTTC.

Only a few counts were recorded for this clone. The gene calls are TRBV27 and TRBJ1-5; weak D call: TRBD1 (6 bases). V was pared by 5 bases and J by 4 bases, with 12 bases between. The CDR3 contains 14 residues. Germline lookup yields CDR1 MNHEY and CDR2 SMNVEV (reference sequence). Here the CDR3 reads CASSPRTVNQPQHF. CDR3 in DNA: TGTGCCAGCAGTCCTCGGACAGTTAATCAGCCCCAGCATTTT.

The V gene is TRBV7-3, the J gene TRBJ2-1; 9 bases fit TRBD2. CDR1 SGHTA and CDR2 FQGTGA come from the germline V gene. Trimming cost V 5 bases and J 7 bases; bases outside gene matches: 12. The CDR3 totals 16 residues. In DNA, the CDR3 is TGTGCCAGCAGCGTACTAGCGGGCCGACAACGGAATGAGCAGTTCTTC. Translating gives CASSVLAGRQRNEQFF.

CDR3 region: CASSLDAGRQETQYF. The CDR3 DNA reads TGCGCCAGCAGCTTGGATGCGGGGAGACAAGAGACCCAGTACTTC. This chain connects TRBV5-1 to TRBJ2-5; D may be TRBD2 (6 bases). The germline CDR1 and CDR2 sequences are SGHRS and YFSETQ. V lost 0 bases, J lost 2 bases, and 11 bases lay in between. This CDR3 contains 15 residues.

There are a few counts of this clone. This same CDR3 is encoded by further DNA sequences in the sample. This chain connects TRBV7-9 to TRBJ2-3; the D is unclear. This CDR3 is 12 amino acids long. CDR1 and CDR2 from the germline V gene are SEHNR and FQNEAQ (reference sequence). Trimming removed 4 bases at V and 3 bases at J, with 5 bases between. The CDR3 spells CASSSSTDTQYF. The CDR3 DNA reads as TGTGCCAGCAGCTCGTCGACAGATACGCAGTATTTT.

This clone was picked up a small number of times. This chain uses TRBV7-9 with TRBJ2-7; 11 bases are a match to TRBD2. Losses at the gene ends were 7 bases for V and 5 bases for J; bases not matched to a gene: 16. From germline, CDR1 is SEHNR and CDR2 FQNEAQ (reference sequence). There are 17 residues in the CDR3. The CDR3 region has the DNA TGTGCCAGCACCGACAGATCTACTAGCGGGAGAACCCACGAGCAGTACTTC. Translation: CASTDRSTSGRTHEQYF.

Here the CDR3 reads CASSYNRVTEAFF. The CDR3, as DNA: TGTGCCAGCAGTTATAACAGGGTAACTGAAGCTTTCTTT. The gene calls are TRBV27 and TRBJ1-1; a weak D match, TRBD1 (6 bases). With 4 bases removed from V and 5 bases from J, the gap between germline ends came to 11 bases. The CDR3 length is 13 residues. Per the germline V gene, CDR1 is MNHEY and CDR2 is SMNVEV (reference sequence).

This rearrangement joins TRBV18 to TRBJ2-1, with 7 bases matching TRBD2. The germline CDR1 and CDR2 sequences are KGHSH and LQKENI. V lost 3 bases and J lost 5; bases outside the gene matches: 7. There are 15 residues in the CDR3. CDR3 DNA: TGTGCCAGCTCACCGCTAGCGGAGAGGAACAATGAGCAGTTCTTC. Protein: CASSPLAERNNEQFF.

This clone has only a few counts. V gene TRBV7-9 combines with J gene TRBJ1-5; the match to TRBD1 covers 9 bases. This CDR3 spans 16 amino acids. Germline V gene sequence: CDR1 SEHNR, CDR2 FQNEAQ (reference sequence). After removal of 4 bases from V and 2 bases from J, the junction contained 6 bases not matched to a gene. The CDR3 DNA follows: TGTGCCAGCAGCTCCCTGGACAGGGGAGGCAATCAGCCCCAGCATTTT. The encoded protein is CASSSLDRGGNQPQHF.

The chain employs TRBV18 and TRBJ1-1; 7 bases fit TRBD1. After removal of 0 bases from V and 6 bases from J, the junction contained 4 bases not matched to a gene. The CDR3 loop spans 14 amino acids. In germline, CDR1 is KGHSH, CDR2 LQKENI. The CDR3 DNA follows: TGTGCCAGCTCACCACCTCAGGGGGAATCTGAAGCTTTCTTT. This codes for CASSPPQGESEAFF. Supplemented by reference TRBV18 and TRBJ1-1, the full variable domain reads NAGVMQNPRHLVRRRGQEARLRCSPMKGHSHVYWYRQLPEEGLKFMVYLQKENIIDESGMPKERFSAEFPKEGPSILRIQQVVRGDSAAYFCASSPPQGESEAFFGQGTRLTVV.

This clone was seen more than once but under ten times. This chain links TRBV30 with TRBJ2-3; TRBD2 matches 9 bases. Germline V gene lookup returns CDR1 GTSNPN and CDR2 SVGIG (reference sequence). The CDR3 covers 15 residues. The ends lost 2 bases at V and 2 bases at J; junction bases unmatched: 5. CDR3 bases: TGTGCCTGGAGTACGGTAGCGGGAGCCACAGATACGCAGTATTTT. Protein sequence: CAWSTVAGATDTQYF.

V is TRBV7-2 and J is TRBJ2-3, with a possible D match to TRBD2 (6 bases). CDR3 length equals 17 residues. Trimming left V 0 bases short and J 1 base short, with 14 bases between. CDR1 SGHTA and CDR2 FQGNSA come from the germline V gene. The CDR3 DNA sequence: TGTGCCAGCAGCTTAGCCCCCCGGAGGGGAGGCACAGATACGCAGTATTTT. Encoded protein: CASSLAPRRGGTDTQYF.